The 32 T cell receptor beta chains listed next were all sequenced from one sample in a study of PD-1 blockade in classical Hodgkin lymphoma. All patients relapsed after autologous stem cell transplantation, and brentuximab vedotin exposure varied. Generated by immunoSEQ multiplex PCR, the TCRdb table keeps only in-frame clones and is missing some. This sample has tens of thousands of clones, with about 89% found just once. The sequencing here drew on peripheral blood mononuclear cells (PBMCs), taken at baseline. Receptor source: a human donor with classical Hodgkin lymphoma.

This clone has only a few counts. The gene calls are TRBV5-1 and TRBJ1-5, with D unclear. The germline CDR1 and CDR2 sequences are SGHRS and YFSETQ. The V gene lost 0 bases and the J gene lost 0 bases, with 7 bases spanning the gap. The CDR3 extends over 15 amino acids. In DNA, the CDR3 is TGCGCCAGCAGCTTGGATGGGAATAGCAATCAGCCCCAGCATTTT. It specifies CASSLDGNSNQPQHF.

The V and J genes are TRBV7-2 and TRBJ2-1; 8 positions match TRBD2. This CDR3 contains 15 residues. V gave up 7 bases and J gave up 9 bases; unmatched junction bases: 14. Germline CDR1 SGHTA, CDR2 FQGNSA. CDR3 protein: CASNPVVSGSGEQFF. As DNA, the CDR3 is TGTGCCAGCAACCCCGTGGTCAGCGGGAGCGGTGAGCAGTTCTTC. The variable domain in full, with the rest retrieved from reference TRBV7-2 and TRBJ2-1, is GAGVSQSPSNKVTEKGKDVELRCDPISGHTALYWYRQSLGQGLEFLIYFQGNSAPDKSGLPSDRFSAERTGGSVSTLTIQRTQQEDSAVYLCASNPVVSGSGEQFFGPGTRLTVL.

The CDR3 DNA follows: TGCACCAGCAGCCTTGCGGGGGGCCGCCTTGACACAACTAATGAAAAACTGTTTTTT. Amino acid sequence: CTSSLAGGRLDTTNEKLFF. The V gene is TRBV1, the J gene TRBJ1-4. TRBV1 represents a pseudogene. The CDR3 has 19 residues.

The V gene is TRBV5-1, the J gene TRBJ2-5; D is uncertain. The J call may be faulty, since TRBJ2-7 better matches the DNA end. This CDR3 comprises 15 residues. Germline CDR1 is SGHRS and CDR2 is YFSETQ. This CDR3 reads CASSPIGQSSYEQYF. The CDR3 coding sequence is TGCGCCAGCAGCCCAATCGGGCAAAGCTCCTACGAGCAGTACTTC.

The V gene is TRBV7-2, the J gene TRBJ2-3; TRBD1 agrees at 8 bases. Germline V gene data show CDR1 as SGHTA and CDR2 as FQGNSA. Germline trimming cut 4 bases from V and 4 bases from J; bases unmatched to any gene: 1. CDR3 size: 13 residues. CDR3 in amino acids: CASSSTGADTQYF. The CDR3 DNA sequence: TGTGCCAGCAGCTCGACAGGGGCAGATACGCAGTATTTT.

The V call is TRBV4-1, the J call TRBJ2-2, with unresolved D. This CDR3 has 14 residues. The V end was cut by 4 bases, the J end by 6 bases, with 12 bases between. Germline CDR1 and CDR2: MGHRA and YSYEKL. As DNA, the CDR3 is TGCGCCAGCAGCCGTCTGGAGCCGGCCGGGGAGCTGTTTTTT. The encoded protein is CASSRLEPAGELFF.

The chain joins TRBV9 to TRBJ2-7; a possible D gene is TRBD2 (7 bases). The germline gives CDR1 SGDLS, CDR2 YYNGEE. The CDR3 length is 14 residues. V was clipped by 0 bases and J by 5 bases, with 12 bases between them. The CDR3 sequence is CASSVGGEGDEQYF. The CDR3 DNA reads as TGTGCCAGCAGCGTAGGCGGGGAGGGGGACGAGCAGTACTTC.

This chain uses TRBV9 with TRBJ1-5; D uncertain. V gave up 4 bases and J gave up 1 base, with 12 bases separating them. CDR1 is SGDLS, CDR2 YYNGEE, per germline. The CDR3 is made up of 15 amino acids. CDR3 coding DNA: TGTGCCAGCAGCCCCCCAGGACTAAGCAATCAGCCCCAGCATTTT. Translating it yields CASSPPGLSNQPQHF.

The CDR3 loop is CASSPLAGSNYEQYF. The CDR3 coding sequence is TGTGCCAGCTCACCTCTAGCGGGATCAAACTACGAGCAGTACTTC. The V gene is TRBV18, the J gene TRBJ2-7; 9 bases are a match to TRBD2. Per the germline V gene, CDR1 is KGHSH and CDR2 is LQKENI. There are 15 residues in the CDR3. Trimming removed 3 bases from V and 3 bases from J; junction bases left unmatched: 6. Full variable domain (remainder filled in from reference TRBV18 and TRBJ2-7): NAGVMQNPRHLVRRRGQEARLRCSPMKGHSHVYWYRQLPEEGLKFMVYLQKENIIDESGMPKERFSAEFPKEGPSILRIQQVVRGDSAAYFCASSPLAGSNYEQYFGPGTRLTVT.

CDR3 DNA sequence: TGTGCCAGCAGAAGCAGGGAAGGGGGAGGAAACACCATATATTTT. Its translation is CASRSREGGGNTIYF. The chain couples TRBV6-5 to TRBJ1-3, with D possibly being TRBD1 (6 bases). Germline CDR1 MNHEY, CDR2 SVGAGI. This CDR3 is built from 15 residues. V lost 6 bases to trimming and J lost 4 bases, with 16 bases between them.

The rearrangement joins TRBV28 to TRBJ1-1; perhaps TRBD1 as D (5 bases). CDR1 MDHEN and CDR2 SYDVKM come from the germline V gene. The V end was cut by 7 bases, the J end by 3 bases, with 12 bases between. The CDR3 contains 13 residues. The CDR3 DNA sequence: TGTGCCAGCACGGAGGGAGGGGACACTGAAGCTTTCTTT. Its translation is CASTEGGDTEAFF.

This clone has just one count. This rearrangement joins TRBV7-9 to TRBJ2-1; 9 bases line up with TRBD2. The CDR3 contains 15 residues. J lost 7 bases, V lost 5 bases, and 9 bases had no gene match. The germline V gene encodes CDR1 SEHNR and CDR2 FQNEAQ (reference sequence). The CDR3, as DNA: TGTGCCAGCAGCCTCGGGACTAGCTCTCGAAATGAGCAGTTCTTC. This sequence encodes CASSLGTSSRNEQFF.

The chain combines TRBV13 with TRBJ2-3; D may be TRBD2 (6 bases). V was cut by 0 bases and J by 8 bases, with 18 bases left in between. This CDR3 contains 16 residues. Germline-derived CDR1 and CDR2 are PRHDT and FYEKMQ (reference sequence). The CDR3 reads CASSLGPGLTQGTQYF. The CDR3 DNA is TGTGCCAGCAGCTTAGGACCGGGACTTACGCAGGGTACGCAGTATTTT.

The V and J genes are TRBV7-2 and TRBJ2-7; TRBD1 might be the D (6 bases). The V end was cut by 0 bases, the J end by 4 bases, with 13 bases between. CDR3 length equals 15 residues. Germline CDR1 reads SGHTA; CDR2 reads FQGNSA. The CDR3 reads CASSLASQQGYEQYF. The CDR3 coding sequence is TGTGCCAGCAGCTTAGCGAGCCAGCAGGGGTACGAGCAGTACTTC.

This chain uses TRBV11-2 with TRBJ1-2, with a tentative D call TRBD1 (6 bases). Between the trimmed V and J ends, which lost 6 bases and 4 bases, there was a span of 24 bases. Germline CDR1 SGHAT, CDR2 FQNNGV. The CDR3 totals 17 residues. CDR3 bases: TGTGCCAGCAGTCCAGAGCCGACAGGCCCCGTCGGCTATGGCTACACCTTC. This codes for CASSPEPTGPVGYGYTF.

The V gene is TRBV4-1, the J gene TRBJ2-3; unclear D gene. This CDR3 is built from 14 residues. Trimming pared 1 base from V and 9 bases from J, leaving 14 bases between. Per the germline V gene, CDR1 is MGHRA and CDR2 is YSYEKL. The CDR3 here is CASSQGSIGVTQYF. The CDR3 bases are TGCGCCAGCAGCCAAGGCTCTATCGGCGTCACGCAGTATTTT.

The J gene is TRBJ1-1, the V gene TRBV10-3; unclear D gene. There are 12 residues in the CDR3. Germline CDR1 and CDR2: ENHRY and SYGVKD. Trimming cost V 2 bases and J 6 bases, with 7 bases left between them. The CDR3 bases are TGTGCCATCAGTGAGGAAGGACCTGAAGCTTTCTTT. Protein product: CAISEEGPEAFF.

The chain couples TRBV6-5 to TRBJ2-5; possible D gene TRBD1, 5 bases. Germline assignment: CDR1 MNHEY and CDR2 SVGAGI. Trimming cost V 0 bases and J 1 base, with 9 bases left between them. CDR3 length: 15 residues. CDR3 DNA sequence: TGTGCCAGCAGTTACTCCGCCAGGGTCCAAGAGACCCAGTACTTC. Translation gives CASSYSARVQETQYF.

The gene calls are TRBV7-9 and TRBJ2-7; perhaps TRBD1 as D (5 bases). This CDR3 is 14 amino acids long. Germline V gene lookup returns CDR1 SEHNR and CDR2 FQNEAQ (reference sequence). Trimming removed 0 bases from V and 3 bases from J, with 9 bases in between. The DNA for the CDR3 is TGTGCCAGCAGCTTAGCCAGGGTGGACTACGAGCAGTACTTC. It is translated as CASSLARVDYEQYF. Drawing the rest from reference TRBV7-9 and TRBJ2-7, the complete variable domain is DTGVSQNPRHKITKRGQNVTFRCDPISEHNRLYWYRQTLGQGPEFLTYFQNEAQLEKSRLLSDRFSAERPKGSFSTLEIQRTEQGDSAMYLCASSLARVDYEQYFGPGTRLTVT.

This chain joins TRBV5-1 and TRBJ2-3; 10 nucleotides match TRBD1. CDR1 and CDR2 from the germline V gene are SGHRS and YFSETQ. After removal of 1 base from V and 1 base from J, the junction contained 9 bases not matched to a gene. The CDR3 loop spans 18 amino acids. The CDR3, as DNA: TGCGCCAGCAGCTTGATGGGACAGGGGATAAGTGGCACAGATACGCAGTATTTT. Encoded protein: CASSLMGQGISGTDTQYF.

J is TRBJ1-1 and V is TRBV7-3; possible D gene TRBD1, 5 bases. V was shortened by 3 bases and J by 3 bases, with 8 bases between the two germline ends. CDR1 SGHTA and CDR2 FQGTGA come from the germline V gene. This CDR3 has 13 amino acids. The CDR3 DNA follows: TGTGCCAGCAGCTTTGCCAGGGACACTGAAGCTTTCTTT. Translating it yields CASSFARDTEAFF.

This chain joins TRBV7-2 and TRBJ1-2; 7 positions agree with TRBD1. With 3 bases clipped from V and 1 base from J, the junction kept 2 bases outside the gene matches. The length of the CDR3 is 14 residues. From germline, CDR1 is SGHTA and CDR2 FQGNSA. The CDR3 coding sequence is TGTGCCAGCAGCTTGCAGGGGGGTAACTATGGCTACACCTTC. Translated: CASSLQGGNYGYTF.

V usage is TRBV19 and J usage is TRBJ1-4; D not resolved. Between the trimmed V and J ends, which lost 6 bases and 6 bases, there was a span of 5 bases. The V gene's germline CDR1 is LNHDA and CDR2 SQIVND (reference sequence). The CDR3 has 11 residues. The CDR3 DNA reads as TGTGCCAGTAGCAAATATGAAAAACTGTTTTTT. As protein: CASSKYEKLFF.

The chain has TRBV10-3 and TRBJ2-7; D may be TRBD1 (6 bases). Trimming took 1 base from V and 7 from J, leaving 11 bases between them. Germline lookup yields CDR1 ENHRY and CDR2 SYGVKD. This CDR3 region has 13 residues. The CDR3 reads CAISEWGRGEQYF. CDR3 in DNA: TGTGCCATCAGTGAGTGGGGGCGAGGGGAGCAGTACTTC.

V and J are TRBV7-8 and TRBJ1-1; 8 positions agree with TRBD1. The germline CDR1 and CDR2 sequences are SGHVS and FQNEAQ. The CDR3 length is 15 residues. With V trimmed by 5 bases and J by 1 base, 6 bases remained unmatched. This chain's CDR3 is CASSRRQGTNTEAFF. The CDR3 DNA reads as TGTGCCAGCAGCAGGAGACAGGGGACGAACACTGAAGCTTTCTTT.

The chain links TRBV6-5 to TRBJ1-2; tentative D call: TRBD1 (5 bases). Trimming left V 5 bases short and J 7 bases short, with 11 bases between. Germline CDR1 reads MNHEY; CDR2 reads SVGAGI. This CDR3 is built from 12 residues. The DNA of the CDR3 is TGTGCCAGCAGTCGCGGGGCTGGTGGCTACACCTTC. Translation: CASSRGAGGYTF.

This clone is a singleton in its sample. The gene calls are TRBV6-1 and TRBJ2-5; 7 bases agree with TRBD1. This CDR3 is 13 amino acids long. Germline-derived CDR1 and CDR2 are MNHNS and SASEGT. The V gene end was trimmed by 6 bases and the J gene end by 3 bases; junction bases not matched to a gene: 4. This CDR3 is CASSWTGEETQYF. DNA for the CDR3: TGTGCCAGCAGCTGGACAGGTGAAGAGACCCAGTACTTC.

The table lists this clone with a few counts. The CDR3 sequence: CASSDLLANEKLFF. For the CDR3, the DNA is TGTGCCAGCAGTGATTTATTGGCTAATGAAAAACTGTTTTTT. This chain uses TRBV25-1 with TRBJ1-4; no firm D call. Trimming took off 3 bases at V and 3 bases at J, with 8 bases between the two ends. The CDR3 loop spans 14 amino acids. Germline V CDR1 and CDR2: MGHDK, SYGVNS.

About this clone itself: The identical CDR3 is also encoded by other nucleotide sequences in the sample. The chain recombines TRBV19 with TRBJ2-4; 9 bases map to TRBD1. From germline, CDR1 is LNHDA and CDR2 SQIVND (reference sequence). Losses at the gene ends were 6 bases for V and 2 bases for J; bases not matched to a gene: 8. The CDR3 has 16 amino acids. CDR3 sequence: CASRHGQGRTKNIQYF. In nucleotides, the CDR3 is TGTGCCAGTAGGCATGGACAGGGGAGGACCAAAAACATTCAGTACTTC.

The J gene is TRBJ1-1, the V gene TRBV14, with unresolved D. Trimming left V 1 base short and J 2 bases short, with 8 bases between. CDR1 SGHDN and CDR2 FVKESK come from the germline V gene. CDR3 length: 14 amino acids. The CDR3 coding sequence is TGTGCCAGCAGCCAAGGGGCTCGAAACACTGAAGCTTTCTTT. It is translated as CASSQGARNTEAFF. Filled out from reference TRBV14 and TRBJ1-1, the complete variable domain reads EAGVTQFPSHSVIEKGQTVTLRCDPISGHDNLYWYRRVMGKEIKFLLHFVKESKQDESGMPNNRFLAERTGGTYSTLKVQPAELEDSGVYFCASSQGARNTEAFFGQGTRLTVV.

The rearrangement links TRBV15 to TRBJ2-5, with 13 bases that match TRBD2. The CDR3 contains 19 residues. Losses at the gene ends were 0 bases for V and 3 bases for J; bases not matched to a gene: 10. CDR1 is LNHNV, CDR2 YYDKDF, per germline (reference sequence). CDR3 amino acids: CATSREVGLAGVLEETQYF. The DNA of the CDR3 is TGTGCCACCAGCAGAGAGGTCGGACTAGCGGGAGTTTTAGAAGAGACCCAGTACTTC. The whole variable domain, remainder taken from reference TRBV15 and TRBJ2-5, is DAMVIQNPRYQVTQFGKPVTLSCSQTLNHNVMYWYQQKSSQAPKLLFHYYDKDFNNEADTPDNFQSRRPNTSFCFLDIRSPGLGDTAMYLCATSREVGLAGVLEETQYFGPGTRLLVL.

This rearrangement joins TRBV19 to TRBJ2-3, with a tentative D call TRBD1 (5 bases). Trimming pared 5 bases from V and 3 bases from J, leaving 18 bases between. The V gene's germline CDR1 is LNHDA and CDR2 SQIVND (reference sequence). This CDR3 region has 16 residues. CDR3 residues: CASSSLHETATDTQYF. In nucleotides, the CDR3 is TGTGCCAGTAGTTCCCTCCACGAGACAGCTACAGATACGCAGTATTTT.